The subject of this entry is one T cell receptor (beta chain). Profiled with immunoSEQ multiplex PCR; TCRdb holds only in-frame clones, not every one. The sample lists 300,000 to 400,000 clones; over 85% were seen once. This sample stems from a study of blood T cell repertoires in COVID-19. This CDR3 spans 15 amino acids. Germline-derived CDR1 and CDR2 are MGHRA and YSYEKL. Trimming stripped 1 base from V and 0 bases from J, with 7 bases between. The sample consisted of PBMCs or T cells enriched from blood (not recorded which). This clonotype was sampled from a man in his sixties who had recovered from COVID-19. The rearrangement links TRBV4-1 to TRBJ1-5, with a weak D call TRBD1 (5 bases). For the CDR3, the DNA is TGCGCCAGCAGCCAAGGACAGCATAGCAATCAGCCCCAGCATTTT. This encodes CASSQGQHSNQPQHF.